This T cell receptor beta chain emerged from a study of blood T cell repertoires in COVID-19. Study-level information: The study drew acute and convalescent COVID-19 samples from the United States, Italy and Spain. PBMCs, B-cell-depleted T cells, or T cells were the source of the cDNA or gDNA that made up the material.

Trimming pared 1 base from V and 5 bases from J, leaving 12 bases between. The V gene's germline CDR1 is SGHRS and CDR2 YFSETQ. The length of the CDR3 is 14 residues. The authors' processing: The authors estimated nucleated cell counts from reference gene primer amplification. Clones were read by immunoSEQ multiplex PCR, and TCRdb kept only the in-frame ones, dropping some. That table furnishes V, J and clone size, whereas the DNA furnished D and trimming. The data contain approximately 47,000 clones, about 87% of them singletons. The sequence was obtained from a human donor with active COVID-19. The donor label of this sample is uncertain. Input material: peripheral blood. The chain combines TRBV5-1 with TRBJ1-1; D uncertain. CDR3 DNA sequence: TGCGCCAGCAGCTTGTCGCGGGTCCCTACTGAAGCTTTCTTT. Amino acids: CASSLSRVPTEAFF.